The table lists the clone carrying this T cell receptor (beta chain) with many counts. This sample is part of a study of T cells in Graves' hyperthyroidism and ophthalmopathy. RNA transcripts served as the template for amplifying TCR beta CDR3 regions. TCR CDR3 regions were first amplified by RT-PCR with HTBI primers. One entry per CDR3 protein, called by TCRdb with MiXCR from the multiplex PCR reads. The data show about 570,000 distinct CDR3 sequences, with approximately 44% seen just once and about 20% held by the top ten. V dropped 4 bases and J dropped 0; count of bases not matched to a gene: 8. Germline values: CDR1 LGHNA, CDR2 YNFKEQ. The CDR3 extends over 18 amino acids.

The chain is built from TRBV4-2 and TRBJ2-6, with 8 bases identical to TRBD1. The sample taken for sequencing was peripheral blood or thyroid tissue (not recorded which). The sequence derives from an adult woman with Graves' disease, either hyperthyroidism or ophthalmopathy (not recorded which). CDR3 bases: TGTGCCAGCAGCCGAACTGGACAGGGTTCCTCTGGGGCCAACGTCCTGACTTTC. Protein sequence: CASSRTGQGSSGANVLTF.